In its sample, the clone carrying this T cell receptor (beta chain) was seen a few times. Its antigen is currently unknown. CDR3 length equals 15 residues. CDR1 and CDR2 from the germline V gene are SGHRS and YFSETQ. Trimming took 4 bases from V and 11 from J; bases not matched to a gene: 13. The data were taken from a study of T cell responses to AZD1222 COVID-19 vaccine. Study results and limitations: Along spike, vaccine-associated CD4 TCRs were found throughout, with dominance at 160-218 and 743-854. Recipients of AZD1222 seropositive at baseline numbered only 6 or 7.

Assay: immunoSEQ multiplex PCR; the TCRdb copy retains only in-frame clones and omits some. The profile shows 130,000 or so clones, roughly 85% of them singletons. This clonotype originated in an adult who received the MenACWY meningococcal vaccine as a control. This chain joins TRBV5-1 and TRBJ1-5, with 9 nucleotides matching TRBD1. The sequencing here drew on peripheral blood, taken 28 days after the second dose of the MenACWY control vaccine. In DNA form, the CDR3 reads TGCGCCAGCAGCGATACCGGGACAGGGCTCGAAGCCCAGCATTTT. Translated, it gives CASSDTGTGLEAQHF.